Below, 14 T cell receptor beta chains from the same sample are listed, as sequenced in a study of OX40 agonist ivuxolimab in advanced cancers. Sequenced by immunoSEQ multiplex PCR; TCRdb stores in-frame clones only, minus some. This table holds around 63,000 clones, roughly four fifths found once. Sequences were derived from CD4+ or CD8+ T cells sorted from blood, sampled in a trial of the OX40 agonist ivuxolimab. These receptors were taken from an adult with an advanced solid tumor such as melanoma, head and neck, liver or kidney cancer.

The chain carries TRBV7-7 and TRBJ2-2; no reliable D call. V lost 4 bases and J lost 6, with 15 bases in between. The CDR3 sequence is 15 residues long. Germline V lookup: CDR1 SSHAT, CDR2 FNYEAQ (reference sequence). The CDR3, as DNA: TGTGCCAGCAGCTCTACAAGGACCCGCGCCGGGGAGCTGTTTTTT. Translating gives CASSSTRTRAGELFF.

The V and J genes are TRBV7-9 and TRBJ2-7; D is perhaps TRBD1 (6 bases). V was trimmed by 5 bases and J by 2 bases, leaving 13 bases between them. Germline assignment: CDR1 SEHNR and CDR2 FQNEAQ (reference sequence). The CDR3 contains 14 residues. The CDR3 nucleotides are TGTGCCAGCAGCACCTCCGACAGGACCTACGAGCAGTACTTC. Its protein product is CASSTSDRTYEQYF.

The chain has TRBV28 and TRBJ2-7; D is undetermined. The CDR3 spans 15 residues. Germline values: CDR1 MDHEN, CDR2 SYDVKM. The V and J ends lost 6 bases and 2 bases respectively, with 17 bases between them. Here the CDR3 reads CASSPLSPIPYEQYF. In DNA form, the CDR3 reads TGTGCCAGCAGCCCGTTGTCTCCCATACCCTACGAGCAGTACTTC.

The chain joins TRBV25-1 to TRBJ1-3; TRBD1 might be the D (5 bases). The V end lost 1 base, the J end lost 6 bases, and 10 bases lay between the germline ends. The CDR3 has 14 amino acids. CDR1 is MGHDK and CDR2 is SYGVNS in the germline V gene. This chain's CDR3 is CASSEWGNANTIYF. The CDR3 coding sequence is TGTGCCAGCAGTGAATGGGGGAATGCAAACACCATATATTTT.

This chain uses TRBV30 with TRBJ2-2, with 9 bases identical to TRBD2. The V gene end was trimmed by 4 bases and the J gene end by 0 bases; junction bases not matched to a gene: 3. The CDR3 has 15 residues. Germline-derived CDR1 and CDR2 are GTSNPN and SVGIG (reference sequence). DNA for the CDR3: TGTGCCTGGACGTCTAGCGGGGCGAACACCGGGGAGCTGTTTTTT. It codes for CAWTSSGANTGELFF. Full variable domain (remainder filled in from reference TRBV30 and TRBJ2-2): SQTIHQWPATLVQPVGSPLSLECTVEGTSNPNLYWYRQAAGRGLQLLFYSVGIGQISSEVPQNLSASRPQDRQFILSSKKLLLSDSGFYLCAWTSSGANTGELFFGEGSRLTVL.

This clone was observed a handful of times. This rearrangement joins TRBV5-1 to TRBJ1-6, with 7 positions matching TRBD1. The CDR3 loop spans 16 amino acids. CDR1 and CDR2 from the germline V gene are SGHRS and YFSETQ. The J segment lost 7 bases and the V segment lost 4 bases, leaving 11 bases of the junction unmatched. The CDR3 protein is CASSPRGQGGNSPLHF. CDR3 nucleotide sequence: TGCGCCAGCAGCCCGAGGGGGCAGGGAGGAAATTCACCCCTCCACTTT.

The chain recombines TRBV27 with TRBJ2-1; 9 nucleotides align to TRBD1. The junction had 0 bases not matched to a gene; V was cut back by 6 bases and J by 0 bases. The CDR3 has 14 amino acids. CDR1 is MNHEY and CDR2 is SMNVEV in the germline V gene (reference sequence). The CDR3 spells CASRTGGSYNEQFF. The CDR3 DNA sequence: TGTGCCAGCAGGACAGGGGGCTCCTACAATGAGCAGTTCTTC.

The rearrangement joins TRBV4-2 to TRBJ1-3; D is undetermined. The V end was cut by 1 base, the J end by 2 bases, with 9 bases between. In germline, CDR1 is LGHNA, CDR2 YNFKEQ. There are 15 residues in the CDR3. CDR3 bases: TGTGCCAGCAGCCAAGGGCCGGAAGCTGGAAACACCATATATTTT. Protein product: CASSQGPEAGNTIYF.

CDR3 sequence reads: CASVSGFNYGYTF. CDR3 in DNA: TGTGCCAGCGTCTCTGGGTTTAACTATGGCTACACCTTC. The chain carries TRBV28 and TRBJ1-2; D unclear. Germline CDR1 is MDHEN and CDR2 is SYDVKM. The CDR3 totals 13 residues. V lost 8 bases and J 1 base, leaving 11 bases between the germline ends.

This clone occurred once. This chain uses TRBV2 with TRBJ1-1; D remains ambiguous. The CDR3 has 13 residues. Trimming removed 5 bases from V and 8 bases from J, with 15 bases in between. The germline CDR1 and CDR2 sequences are SNHLY and FYNNEI. CDR3 loop: CASSFSAQLEAFF. CDR3 nucleotide sequence: TGTGCCAGCAGTTTCAGTGCCCAGCTAGAAGCTTTCTTT.

The count of this clone is one. This chain links TRBV28 with TRBJ2-7; D call uncertain. Germline CDR1 is MDHEN and CDR2 is SYDVKM. V was pared by 5 bases and J by 2 bases, with 16 bases between. The CDR3 has 15 residues. Here the CDR3 reads CASSPRTGFTYEQYF. The CDR3 DNA is TGTGCCAGCAGTCCACGGACGGGTTTCACCTACGAGCAGTACTTC.

V usage is TRBV7-3 and J usage is TRBJ1-2; 8 nucleotides match TRBD1. This CDR3 is 15 amino acids long. Germline V CDR1 and CDR2: SGHTA, FQGTGA. With V trimmed by 5 bases and J by 3 bases, 8 bases remained unmatched. Here the CDR3 DNA reads TGTGCCAGCAGCCCCAAGACAGGGGTGGACTATGGCTACACCTTC. Translating gives CASSPKTGVDYGYTF. The entire variable domain, with the rest obtained from reference TRBV7-3 and TRBJ1-2, is as follows: GAGVSQTPSNKVTEKGKYVELRCDPISGHTALYWYRQSLGQGPEFLIYFQGTGAADDSGLPNDRFFAVRPEGSVSTLKIQRTERGDSAVYLCASSPKTGVDYGYTFGSGTRLTVV.

The V call is TRBV6-5, the J call TRBJ2-2; TRBD1 matches at 7 bases. This CDR3 spans 15 amino acids. Trimming took 7 bases from V and 2 from J; bases not matched to a gene: 7. Germline V gene data show CDR1 as MNHEY and CDR2 as SVGAGI. CDR3 amino acids: CASIRDSRNTGELFF. In DNA, the CDR3 is TGTGCCAGCATCCGGGACAGCCGAAACACCGGGGAGCTGTTTTTT.

V and J are TRBV19 and TRBJ2-3; D uncertain. The CDR3 loop spans 13 amino acids. V lost 3 bases and J lost 1, with 5 bases in between. Germline V gene sequence: CDR1 LNHDA, CDR2 SQIVND (reference sequence). The CDR3 spells CASSMSGTDTQYF. CDR3 coding DNA: TGTGCCAGTAGTATGAGCGGCACAGATACGCAGTATTTT.